This is a list of T cell receptor beta chains from one sample in a study of Ad26.COV2.S vaccination and SARS-CoV-2 variants. Produced via immunoSEQ multiplex PCR; TCRdb's table is partial and in-frame only. The repertoire consists of approximately 480,000 clones, with roughly 89% occurring once and the leading ten covering roughly 13%. Sample: peripheral blood, taken in a trial of Ad26.COV2.S vaccine versus placebo. These receptors all stem from a person between 18 and 59 years old who received the Ad26.COV2.S COVID-19 vaccine or a placebo. The CDR3 runs from the conserved cysteine through the conserved F or W. D genes are given only for firm matches. The size field is filled for only some rows; it gives once, few, many or a size class.

size	V	J	D	CDR3	DNA
-	TRBV7-2	TRBJ1-4	TRBD1	CASSAQGAANEKLFF	TGTGCCAGCAGCGCACAGGGGGCAGCTAATGAAAAACTGTTTTTT
-	TRBV7-2	TRBJ2-7	-	CASSSLVGPYEQYF	TGTGCCAGCAGCTCCTTAGTAGGCCCCTACGAGCAGTACTTC
-	TRBV24-1	TRBJ2-5	TRBD2	CATSENSGRRRETQYF	TGTGCCACCAGTGAGAATAGCGGGAGGAGGAGAGAGACCCAGTACTTC
-	TRBV5-4	TRBJ2-5	TRBD2	CASARAAGVAETQYF	TGTGCCAGCGCCAGAGCAGCGGGAGTGGCAGAGACCCAGTACTTC
few	TRBV10-3	TRBJ1-2	TRBD1	CAISTGGGGYTF	TGTGCCATCAGTACAGGGGGTGGAGGCTACACCTTC
-	TRBV5-4	TRBJ1-2	-	CASSGRGGWGYTF	TGTGCCAGCAGCGGCCGGGGGGGCTGGGGCTACACCTTC
-	TRBV7-3	TRBJ2-1	TRBD2	CASSLQASGYNEQFF	TGTGCCAGCAGCTTACAGGCTAGCGGTTACAATGAGCAGTTCTTC
-	TRBV25-1	TRBJ1-1	-	CASREQTEAFF	TGTGCCAGCAGGGAACAAACTGAAGCTTTCTTT
-	TRBV19	TRBJ1-5	-	CASRHMDSKYQPQHF	TGTGCCAGTAGGCATATGGACAGCAAATATCAGCCCCAGCATTTT
-	TRBV7-2	TRBJ1-3	-	CASSPSPWGVGNTIYF	TGTGCCAGCAGCCCGTCGCCGTGGGGCGTCGGGAACACCATATATTTT
-	TRBV19	TRBJ2-1	-	CASSIRGVGGEQFF	TGTGCCAGTAGTATAAGGGGGGTGGGTGGTGAGCAGTTCTTC
-	TRBV2	TRBJ2-7	TRBD2	CASSEGRLAGFQGQYF	TGTGCCAGCAGTGAAGGTCGGCTAGCGGGCTTTCAGGGGCAGTACTTC
-	TRBV9	TRBJ1-6	-	CASSTTESSYNSPLHF	TGTGCCAGCAGCACGACCGAGAGCTCCTATAATTCACCCCTCCACTTT
once	TRBV11-2	TRBJ2-7	-	CASSSYRDRSYEQYF	TGTGCCAGCAGCTCTTACCGGGATAGGTCCTACGAGCAGTACTTC
-	TRBV28	TRBJ2-6	TRBD1	CASSGYQGAGANVLTF	TGTGCCAGCAGTGGATACCAGGGGGCTGGGGCCAACGTCCTGACTTTC
-	TRBV9	TRBJ2-1	-	CASSVEVFTEQFF	TGTGCCAGCAGCGTAGAGGTCTTCACTGAGCAGTTCTTC
-	TRBV7-9	TRBJ2-2	TRBD1	CASSLQGALNTGELFF	TGTGCCAGCAGCTTACAGGGGGCACTGAACACCGGGGAGCTGTTTTTT
-	TRBV7-9	TRBJ2-7	-	CASSRITRQTYEQYF	TGTGCCAGCTCACGCATAACACGACAGACCTACGAGCAGTACTTC
-	TRBV7-9	TRBJ2-3	-	CASSHGRGTDTQYF	TGTGCCAGCAGCCACGGACGCGGCACAGATACGCAGTATTTT
once	TRBV29-1	TRBJ2-3	-	CSVKRGGTDTQYF	TGCAGCGTCAAGAGGGGAGGCACAGATACGCAGTATTTT
few	TRBV19	TRBJ1-1	-	CASSDERWNTEAFF	TGTGCCAGTAGTGATGAGAGGTGGAACACTGAAGCTTTCTTT
-	TRBV5-1	TRBJ1-3	-	CASSLDSRASGNTIYF	TGCGCCAGCAGCTTGGATTCAAGGGCTTCTGGAAACACCATATATTTT
-	TRBV6-5	TRBJ1-1	TRBD1	CASTLDRGYTEAFF	TGTGCCAGCACCCTAGACAGGGGATACACTGAAGCTTTCTTT
-	TRBV6-6	TRBJ1-4	TRBD1	CASRAPGTGNEKLFF	TGTGCCAGCAGAGCTCCCGGGACAGGGAATGAAAAACTGTTTTTT
-	TRBV10-3	TRBJ2-6	TRBD2	CAIRQPRGEGPGANVLTF	TGTGCCATCAGACAGCCACGGGGGGAAGGCCCTGGGGCCAACGTCCTGACTTTC
once	TRBV3-1/TRBV3-2	TRBJ1-1	-	CASSQGVGTEAFF	TGTGCCAGCAGCCAAGGTGTAGGCACCGAAGCTTTCTTT
-	TRBV7-8	TRBJ2-1	TRBD2	CASSLSFAGRGGSRFF	TGTGCCAGCAGCTTATCATTTGCCGGGAGAGGCGGGAGTCGGTTCTTC
-	TRBV24-1	TRBJ2-2	TRBD1	CATRSRTGGNTGELFF	TGTGCCACCCGATCTAGGACAGGGGGGAACACCGGGGAGCTGTTTTTT
few	TRBV5-6	TRBJ2-2	-	CASSLVGGRELFF	TGTGCCAGCAGCTTGGTAGGTGGTCGGGAGCTGTTTTTT
-	TRBV6-1	TRBJ1-5	-	CASSDHQPQHF	TGTGCCAGCAGTGATCATCAGCCCCAGCATTTT
-	TRBV7-8	TRBJ1-1	TRBD1	CASSTRDSVSFLASEAFF	TGTGCCAGCAGCACGAGGGACAGTGTGAGCTTTCTAGCTTCTGAAGCTTTCTTT
-	TRBV5-1	TRBJ2-7	-	CASSTGPFSSYEQYF	TGCGCCAGCAGCACCGGTCCATTCAGCTCCTACGAGCAGTACTTC
-	TRBV6-4	TRBJ1-1	-	CASSEAMNTEAFF	TGTGCCAGCAGTGAGGCTATGAACACTGAAGCTTTCTTT
-	TRBV11-2	TRBJ1-2	-	CASSFGGGGYTF	TGTGCCAGCAGCTTTGGGGGAGGTGGCTACACCTTC
-	TRBV28	TRBJ1-2	-	CASSLLGARYGYTF	TGTGCCAGCAGTTTGTTGGGGGCGAGATATGGCTACACCTTC
-	TRBV3-1/TRBV3-2	TRBJ1-5	-	CASSQGQGTVDNQPQHF	TGTGCCAGCAGCCAAGGACAAGGTACCGTTGATAATCAGCCCCAGCATTTT
-	TRBV30	TRBJ1-2	-	CAWSFSDRSYGYTF	TGTGCCTGGAGTTTTTCGGACAGAAGCTATGGCTACACCTTC
-	TRBV7-2	TRBJ2-5	-	CASTIGGSKETQYF	TGTGCCAGCACAATCGGCGGCAGTAAGGAGACCCAGTACTTC
-	TRBV10-3	TRBJ2-1	-	CAIGDGFNNEQFF	TGTGCCATCGGGGACGGCTTTAACAATGAGCAGTTCTTC
-	TRBV4-1	TRBJ1-1	-	CASSQEGGNTEAFF	TGCGCCAGCAGCCAAGAGGGGGGGAACACTGAAGCTTTCTTT
-	TRBV28	TRBJ2-1	-	CASSFGVTYNEQFF	TGTGCCAGCAGTTTTGGGGTCACCTACAATGAGCAGTTCTTC
-	TRBV7-6	TRBJ2-7	-	CASSLEVGPYEQYF	TGTGCCAGCAGCTTAGAAGTAGGGCCCTACGAGCAGTACTTC
-	TRBV30	TRBJ1-6	-	CAQKPGSSYNSPLHF	TGTGCCCAGAAACCAGGGAGCTCCTATAATTCACCCCTCCACTTT
-	TRBV19	TRBJ2-7	TRBD2	CASRSGRAGEYEQYF	TGTGCCAGTCGGAGCGGGAGGGCCGGTGAGTACGAGCAGTACTTC
-	TRBV7-9	TRBJ2-7	-	CATSRTDKDPRYEQYF	TGTGCCACGTCGCGGACCGACAAAGACCCCCGCTACGAGCAGTACTTC
-	TRBV6-2/TRBV6-3	TRBJ1-6	-	CASSYSPSWQDYNSPLHF	TGTGCCAGCAGTTACTCTCCGAGTTGGCAGGATTATAATTCACCCCTCCACTTT
-	TRBV19	TRBJ2-1	-	CASSKGGGSYNEQFF	TGTGCCAGTAGTAAAGGGGGGGGCTCCTACAATGAGCAGTTCTTC
once	TRBV24-1	TRBJ2-5	TRBD2	CATSDARSDRRRGGQETQYF	TGTGCCACCAGTGATGCCCGCAGTGACCGACGTCGCGGGGGCCAAGAGACCCAGTACTTC
few	TRBV9	TRBJ1-1	TRBD1	CASSVDPQGRMNTEAFF	TGTGCCAGCAGCGTAGACCCACAGGGGAGAATGAACACTGAAGCTTTCTTT
-	TRBV7-6	TRBJ2-7	-	CASSRLESYYEQYF	TGTGCCAGCAGCCGACTGGAAAGTTACTACGAGCAGTACTTC
-	TRBV19	TRBJ1-5	-	CASSIGRPGRQPQHF	TGTGCCAGTAGTATAGGCCGCCCAGGGAGGCAGCCCCAGCATTTT
-	TRBV27	TRBJ2-1	-	CASSPQTDYNEQFF	TGTGCCAGCTCTCCTCAGACAGACTACAATGAGCAGTTCTTC